Included here is one T cell receptor beta chain sequence, with context. Its antigen is as yet unknown. This specimen comes from a study of a mutant IDH1 vaccine in newly diagnosed glioma. Overall study context: Patients got radiotherapy, temozolomide, or both beforehand, and most got both. Study outcomes and limitations: Patients mounted vaccine-induced immune responses in 93.3% of cases.

The time point here: week 11, during vaccination. Alongside topical imiquimod, each dose of vaccine comprised 300 ug of mutant IDH1 20-mer peptide. TCRdb's copy holds only in-frame clones and misses some; the assay was immunoSEQ multiplex PCR. The sample gives roughly 110,000 clones, 85% to 90% of which show up once; 0.5% to 0.65% is in the top ten. The CDR3 contains 15 residues. The V end was cut by 3 bases, the J end by 0 bases, with 7 bases between. CDR1 SGDLS and CDR2 YYNGEE come from the germline V gene. The gene calls are TRBV9 and TRBJ1-6; no clear D. Sample: PBMCs, taken from a glioma patient whose treatment included an IDH1 peptide vaccine. The clonotype was recovered from a woman aged 45-65 years with glioma. The CDR3: CASSGGSSYNSPLHF. The CDR3 DNA sequence: TGTGCCAGCAGCGGTGGAAGCTCCTATAATTCACCCCTCCACTTT.